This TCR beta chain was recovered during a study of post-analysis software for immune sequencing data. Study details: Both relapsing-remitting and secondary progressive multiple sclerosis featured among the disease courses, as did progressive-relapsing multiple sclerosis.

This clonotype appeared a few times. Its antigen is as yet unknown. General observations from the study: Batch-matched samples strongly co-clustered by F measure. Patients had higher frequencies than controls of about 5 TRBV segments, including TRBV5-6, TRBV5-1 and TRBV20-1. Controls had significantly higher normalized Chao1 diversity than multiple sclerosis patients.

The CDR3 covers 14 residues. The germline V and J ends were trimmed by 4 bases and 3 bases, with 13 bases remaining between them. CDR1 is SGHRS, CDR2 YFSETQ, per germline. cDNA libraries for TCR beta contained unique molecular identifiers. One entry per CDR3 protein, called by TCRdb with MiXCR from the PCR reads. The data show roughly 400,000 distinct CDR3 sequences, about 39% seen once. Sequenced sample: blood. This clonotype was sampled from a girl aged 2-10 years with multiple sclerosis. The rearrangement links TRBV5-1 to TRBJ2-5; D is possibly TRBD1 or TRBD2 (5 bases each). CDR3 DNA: TGCGCCAGCAGCCTGGGACGGGCGGAAGAGACCCAGTACTTC. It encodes CASSLGRAEETQYF.